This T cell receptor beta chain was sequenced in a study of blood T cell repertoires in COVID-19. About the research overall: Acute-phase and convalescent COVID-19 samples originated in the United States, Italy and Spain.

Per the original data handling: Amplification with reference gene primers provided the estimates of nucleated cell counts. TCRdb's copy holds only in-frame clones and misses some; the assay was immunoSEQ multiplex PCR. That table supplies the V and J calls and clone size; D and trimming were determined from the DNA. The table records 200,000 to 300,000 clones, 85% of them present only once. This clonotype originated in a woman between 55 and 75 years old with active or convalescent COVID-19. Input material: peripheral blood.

In DNA form, the CDR3 reads TGTGCCAGCACCCTAGGAGTCTGGGGACAGGGGATCGGTACGCAGTATTTT. Protein product: CASTLGVWGQGIGTQYF. The V call is TRBV6-4, the J call TRBJ2-3; 10 nucleotides align to TRBD1. Germline loops: CDR1 MRHNA, CDR2 SNTAGT. CDR3 length: 17 residues. Trimming at V came to 7 bases and at J to 8 bases, leaving 18 bases not matched to a gene.